The 32 T cell receptor beta chains listed next were all sequenced from one sample in a study of control samples from healthy donors and cancer patients. Clones were read by immunoSEQ multiplex PCR, and TCRdb kept only the in-frame ones, dropping some. This table holds roughly 74,000 clones, 85% to 95% found once. The sample taken for sequencing was blood. Receptors originate from a woman in her late teens or twenties in good health.

The chain has TRBV6-6 and TRBJ2-6; D call uncertain. The CDR3 covers 15 residues. V dropped 2 bases and J dropped 0 bases, with 5 bases sitting between them. The germline CDR1 and CDR2 sequences are MNHNY and SVGAGI (reference sequence). Here the CDR3 DNA reads TGTGCCAGCAGTTACGGGGTCTCTGGGGCCAACGTCCTGACTTTC. Translation: CASSYGVSGANVLTF.

The chain is built from TRBV20-1 and TRBJ1-2; D call uncertain. The CDR3 runs 13 residues. Trimming left V 3 bases short and J 5 bases short, with 13 bases between. Germline values: CDR1 DFQATT, CDR2 SNEGSKA (reference sequence). CDR3 amino acids: CSASTAVKYGYTF. The CDR3 region has the DNA TGCAGTGCTAGTACGGCGGTAAAATATGGCTACACCTTC.

The CDR3 loop reads CASRGTSGIQRPYNEQFF. The CDR3 nucleotides read TGTGCCAGCAGAGGGACTAGCGGGATCCAAAGGCCCTACAATGAGCAGTTCTTC. The chain uses TRBV2 and TRBJ2-1; 13 bases line up with TRBD2. Trimming removed 6 bases from V and 2 bases from J; junction bases left unmatched: 10. Germline CDR1 and CDR2: SNHLY and FYNNEI. CDR3 length equals 18 residues.

The chain is built from TRBV19 and TRBJ2-3, with a possible D match to TRBD1 (6 bases). The length of the CDR3 is 16 residues. CDR1 is LNHDA and CDR2 is SQIVND in the germline V gene (reference sequence). Deletions cut 5 bases from V and 0 bases from J, with 15 bases between. The CDR3 reads CASSLQIGTSTDTQYF. CDR3 nucleotide sequence: TGTGCCAGTAGTTTACAGATAGGGACAAGCACAGATACGCAGTATTTT.

The chain has TRBV4-3 and TRBJ2-2, with a possible D match to TRBD1 (6 bases). This CDR3 has 15 amino acids. The germline gives CDR1 LGHNA, CDR2 YSLEER. The V end lost 4 bases, the J end lost 1 base, and 10 bases lay between the germline ends. In nucleotides, the CDR3 is TGCGCCAGCAGCCCCCGGACAGTGAACACCGGGGAGCTGTTTTTT. It is translated as CASSPRTVNTGELFF.

The V call is TRBV7-9, the J call TRBJ1-5; D is unresolved. V gave up 1 base and J gave up 2 bases, with 9 bases separating them. The CDR3 spans 15 residues. The germline V gene encodes CDR1 SEHNR and CDR2 FQNEAQ (reference sequence). The CDR3 loop reads CASSLGDSGNQPQHF. The CDR3, as DNA: TGTGCCAGCAGCTTAGGAGATTCGGGCAATCAGCCCCAGCATTTT. The full variable domain, in which reference TRBV7-9 and TRBJ1-5 provide the parts outside the CDR3, is DTGVSQNPRHKITKRGQNVTFRCDPISEHNRLYWYRQTLGQGPEFLTYFQNEAQLEKSRLLSDRFSAERPKGSFSTLEIQRTEQGDSAMYLCASSLGDSGNQPQHFGDGTRLSIL.

The rearrangement uses TRBV14 and TRBJ1-2, with 8 bases aligning to TRBD1. This CDR3 spans 15 amino acids. CDR1 is SGHDN and CDR2 is FVKESK in the germline V gene. V lost 1 base, J lost 0 bases, and 1 base stayed unmatched. The CDR3 DNA is TGTGCCAGCAGCCAAGGGACAGGGCCTAACTATGGCTACACCTTC. Translated: CASSQGTGPNYGYTF.

This rearrangement joins TRBV5-8 to TRBJ1-6, with D perhaps TRBD1 (6 bases). Deletions cut 0 bases from V and 9 bases from J, with 7 bases between. The CDR3 has 13 residues. Per the germline V gene, CDR1 is SGHTS and CDR2 is YDEGEE. This CDR3 is CASSLVRGSPLHF. The CDR3 DNA is TGTGCCAGCAGCTTGGTCAGGGGTTCACCCCTCCACTTT.

The chain has TRBV3-1 (or the pseudogene TRBV3-2) and TRBJ2-7, with 10 bases that match TRBD1. In germline, CDR1 is LGHDT, CDR2 YNNKEL (reference sequence). The V gene end was trimmed by 1 base and the J gene end by 6 bases; junction bases not matched to a gene: 9. The length of the CDR3 is 16 residues. The CDR3 spells CASSQGAGTGASEQYF. DNA for the CDR3: TGTGCCAGCAGCCAAGGGGCCGGGACAGGGGCTTCCGAGCAGTACTTC.

The rearrangement links TRBV12-5 to TRBJ2-3; TRBD1 agrees at 7 bases. CDR1 is LGHNT, CDR2 FRNRAP, per germline. The CDR3 spans 14 residues. V lost 2 bases to trimming and J lost 4 bases; unmatched junction nucleotides: 3. For the CDR3, the DNA is TGTGCTAGTGGTTTGACGACAGGGCCAGATACGCAGTATTTT. Translating gives CASGLTTGPDTQYF.

The V gene is TRBV25-1, the J gene TRBJ2-7; 12 positions match TRBD2. V was pared by 6 bases and J by 2 bases, with 2 bases of the junction left unmatched. Germline loops: CDR1 MGHDK, CDR2 SYGVNS. The CDR3 loop spans 14 amino acids. This CDR3 reads CASSLAGGPYEQYF. DNA of the CDR3: TGTGCCAGCAGCCTAGCGGGAGGGCCCTACGAGCAGTACTTC.

This rearrangement joins TRBV7-3 to TRBJ1-2, with D possibly matching TRBD1 (5 bases). CDR1 and CDR2 from the germline V gene are SGHTA and FQGTGA. This CDR3 spans 17 amino acids. The germline V and J ends were trimmed by 0 bases and 0 bases, with 14 bases remaining between them. CDR3 amino acids: CASSLTGVGGANYGYTF. As DNA, the CDR3 is TGTGCCAGCAGCTTAACGGGGGTTGGTGGAGCTAACTATGGCTACACCTTC. The whole variable domain, filled in from reference TRBV7-3 and TRBJ1-2, reads GAGVSQTPSNKVTEKGKYVELRCDPISGHTALYWYRQSLGQGPEFLIYFQGTGAADDSGLPNDRFFAVRPEGSVSTLKIQRTERGDSAVYLCASSLTGVGGANYGYTFGSGTRLTVV.

This clone was picked up one time. The CDR3 sequence: CTSSHSGGEGDTQYF. CDR3 bases: TGCACCAGCAGCCACTCGGGGGGGGAGGGAGATACGCAGTATTTT. The chain combines TRBV1 with TRBJ2-3; no check of the table's D call, TRBD2, against the DNA was made. TRBV1 is listed as a pseudogene. The CDR3 consists of 15 residues.

Note on this clone: One end of the junction fails to match germline, which may point to a read error. The chain has TRBV9 and TRBJ2-3; D call uncertain. Germline-derived CDR1 and CDR2 are SGDLS and YYNGEE. The CDR3 is 14 amino acids. This CDR3 is CASSVSGSRDTQYF. CDR3 sequence (DNA): TGTGCCAGCAGCGTCTCGGGCAGCAGAGATACGCAGTATTTT.

The chain uses TRBV28 and TRBJ1-1; D uncertain. Trimming pared 5 bases from V and 0 bases from J, leaving 13 bases between. There are 15 residues in the CDR3. Germline V gene sequence: CDR1 MDHEN, CDR2 SYDVKM. For the CDR3, the DNA is TGTGCCAGCAGTCCCTTCGCGGGAGTGAACACTGAAGCTTTCTTT. The encoded protein is CASSPFAGVNTEAFF. The variable domain in full, with the rest retrieved from reference TRBV28 and TRBJ1-1, is DVKVTQSSRYLVKRTGEKVFLECVQDMDHENMFWYRQDPGLGLRLIYFSYDVKMKEKGDIPEGYSVSREKKERFSLILESASTNQTSMYLCASSPFAGVNTEAFFGQGTRLTVV.

The gene calls are TRBV5-4 and TRBJ2-7; D remains unclear. CDR3 length: 13 amino acids. In germline, CDR1 is SGHNT, CDR2 YYREEE (reference sequence). V lost 1 base and J lost 6, with 11 bases in between. The CDR3 loop reads CASSLRRSGEQYF. As DNA, the CDR3 is TGTGCCAGCAGCTTGCGACGGTCGGGCGAGCAGTACTTC.

This clone has only a few counts. V is TRBV5-6 and J is TRBJ1-2; no reliable D call. This CDR3 comprises 12 residues. V dropped 4 bases and J dropped 7 bases, with 11 bases sitting between them. CDR1 is SGHDT and CDR2 is YYEEEE in the germline V gene. In DNA, the CDR3 is TGTGCCAGCAGCCTCGAGATCAGTGGCTACACCTTC. Protein: CASSLEISGYTF.

V usage is TRBV5-6 and J usage is TRBJ1-6, with a possible D match to TRBD1 (6 bases). The CDR3 runs to 14 residues. V was shortened by 0 bases and J by 15 bases, with 16 bases between the two germline ends. Germline loops: CDR1 SGHDT, CDR2 YYEEEE. This CDR3 is CASSLELGKGVLHF. CDR3 nucleotides: TGTGCCAGCAGCTTGGAATTGGGGAAGGGGGTCCTCCACTTT.

In DNA, the CDR3 is TGTGCCAGTAGTATAGTAGCAGGGAGGACTGAAGCTTTCTTT. It codes for CASSIVAGRTEAFF. The rearrangement joins TRBV19 to TRBJ1-1; maybe TRBD1 (5 bases). The CDR3 is made up of 14 amino acids. Germline V gene data show CDR1 as LNHDA and CDR2 as SQIVND (reference sequence). With 1 base removed from V and 5 bases from J, the gap between germline ends came to 11 bases.

V usage is TRBV6-5 and J usage is TRBJ2-3; unclear D gene. Germline CDR1 MNHEY, CDR2 SVGAGI. The CDR3 totals 15 residues. The V gene lost 0 bases and the J gene lost 0 bases, with 7 bases spanning the gap. The CDR3 coding sequence is TGTGCCAGCAGTTACTCAGGCAGCAGCACAGATACGCAGTATTTT. It yields the protein CASSYSGSSTDTQYF.

V and J are TRBV10-3 and TRBJ1-3; D is undetermined. Germline V gene lookup returns CDR1 ENHRY and CDR2 SYGVKD. The CDR3 loop spans 16 amino acids. Between the trimmed V and J ends, which lost 4 bases and 4 bases, there was a span of 17 bases. The CDR3 loop reads CAISGKNTPEGNTIYF. The CDR3 nucleotides are TGTGCCATCAGTGGAAAAAACACCCCTGAGGGAAACACCATATATTTT.

CDR3 nucleotides: TGTGCCAGCAGCTTAAGGGTACTAGCGGGGGGATCCCCTCAAGAGACCCAGTACTTC. Protein sequence: CASSLRVLAGGSPQETQYF. The rearrangement links TRBV7-9 to TRBJ2-5; 12 bases map to TRBD2. V lost 2 bases, J lost 2 bases, and 12 bases stayed unmatched. CDR3 length: 19 residues. The germline V gene has CDR1 SEHNR and CDR2 FQNEAQ (reference sequence). Supplemented by reference TRBV7-9 and TRBJ2-5, the full variable domain reads DTGVSQNPRHKITKRGQNVTFRCDPISEHNRLYWYRQTLGQGPEFLTYFQNEAQLEKSRLLSDRFSAERPKGSFSTLEIQRTEQGDSAMYLCASSLRVLAGGSPQETQYFGPGTRLLVL.

This clone was picked up one time. This chain connects TRBV5-1 to TRBJ2-1; D gene unclear. There are 14 residues in the CDR3. Germline CDR1 is SGHRS and CDR2 is YFSETQ. V shed 3 bases and J shed 5 bases, with 12 bases lying between them. The CDR3 DNA reads as TGCGCCAGCAGCTGGCCCCAACCGGACAATGAGCAGTTCTTC. This gives the protein CASSWPQPDNEQFF.

The rearrangement uses TRBV28 and TRBJ1-2; perhaps TRBD1 as D (5 bases). V gave up 1 base and J gave up 5 bases, with 11 bases separating them. This CDR3 has 14 residues. The germline V gene has CDR1 MDHEN and CDR2 SYDVKM. The CDR3, as DNA: TGTGCCAGCAGTTTATCCAGGGTCCTATATGGCTACACCTTC. This encodes CASSLSRVLYGYTF.

This clone has only a few counts. This rearrangement joins TRBV6-2 or TRBV6-3 to TRBJ1-2; D not resolved. CDR3 length equals 15 residues. Per germline, CDR1 MNHEY and CDR2 SVGEGT. V shed 2 bases and J shed 4 bases, with 14 bases lying between them. For the CDR3, the DNA is TGTGCCAGCAGTTACCTCAGGAGAATGGGCTATGGCTACACCTTC. Residues: CASSYLRRMGYGYTF.

The rearrangement joins TRBV11-2 to TRBJ2-7; D remains unclear. Trimming stripped 1 base from V and 1 base from J, with 8 bases between. Germline-derived CDR1 and CDR2 are SGHAT and FQNNGV. The CDR3 has 14 residues. The CDR3 loop is CASSLGVGSYEQYF. CDR3 in DNA: TGTGCCAGCAGCTTAGGCGTAGGTTCCTACGAGCAGTACTTC.

The chain employs TRBV19 and TRBJ2-7; 7 bases match TRBD2. Germline V lookup: CDR1 LNHDA, CDR2 SQIVND (reference sequence). The CDR3 loop spans 15 amino acids. V was pared by 5 bases and J by 4 bases, with 11 bases of the junction left unmatched. DNA for the CDR3: TGTGCCAGTAGTGAGAGCGGGACGGAAGGATACGAGCAGTACTTC. It is translated as CASSESGTEGYEQYF.

The chain links TRBV10-3 to TRBJ1-1; the D is unclear. V lost 3 bases to trimming and J lost 1 base, with 9 bases between them. Germline V gene lookup returns CDR1 ENHRY and CDR2 SYGVKD. The CDR3 sequence is 14 residues long. This chain's CDR3 is CAISDPGRNTEAFF. The CDR3 DNA is TGTGCCATCAGTGACCCAGGAAGGAACACTGAAGCTTTCTTT.

This chain links TRBV29-1 with TRBJ2-7; D is ambiguous. V shed 7 bases and J shed 3 bases, with 10 bases lying between them. CDR3 length: 11 amino acids. Looked up from germline, CDR1 is SQVTM and CDR2 is ANQGSEA. The DNA for the CDR3 is TGCAGCGGCCCCTCGGGCTACGAGCAGTACTTC. It translates to CSGPSGYEQYF.

The V gene is TRBV19, the J gene TRBJ1-6; possibly TRBD1 for D (5 bases). Trimming pared 6 bases from V and 6 bases from J, leaving 12 bases between. The CDR3 runs to 14 residues. Germline V CDR1 and CDR2: LNHDA, SQIVND (reference sequence). CDR3 protein: CASSPGGGNSPLHF. The DNA for the CDR3 is TGTGCCAGTAGCCCAGGTGGGGGTAATTCACCCCTCCACTTT. Complete variable domain (other parts from reference TRBV19 and TRBJ1-6): DGGITQSPKYLFRKEGQNVTLSCEQNLNHDAMYWYRQDPGQGLRLIYYSQIVNDFQKGDIAEGYSVSREKKESFPLTVTSAQKNPTAFYLCASSPGGGNSPLHFGNGTRLTVT.

J is TRBJ2-7 and V is TRBV4-1, with 10 bases that match TRBD1. Germline-derived CDR1 and CDR2 are MGHRA and YSYEKL. Germline trimming cut 3 bases from V and 3 bases from J; bases unmatched to any gene: 5. The CDR3 length is 15 residues. The CDR3 sequence is CASSHSGTGDYEQYF. The DNA of the CDR3 is TGCGCCAGCAGCCACTCCGGGACAGGGGACTACGAGCAGTACTTC.

J is TRBJ2-5 and V is TRBV9, with D hard to call. V shed 0 bases and J shed 2 bases, with 11 bases lying between them. CDR3 length: 15 residues. Germline CDR1 reads SGDLS; CDR2 reads YYNGEE. CDR3 region: CASSVGVQVQETQYF. CDR3 DNA sequence: TGTGCCAGCAGCGTAGGGGTTCAGGTGCAAGAGACCCAGTACTTC. Full variable domain (missing parts from reference TRBV9 and TRBJ2-5): DSGVTQTPKHLITATGQRVTLRCSPRSGDLSVYWYQQSLDQGLQFLIQYYNGEERAKGNILERFSAQQFPDLHSELNLSSLELGDSALYFCASSVGVQVQETQYFGPGTRLLVL.